These 16 T cell receptor beta chains share one sample of origin, sequenced in a study of T cell responses to AZD1222 COVID-19 vaccine. Produced via immunoSEQ multiplex PCR; TCRdb's table is partial and in-frame only. The table has about 130,000 clones, 90% seen once; the top ten hold 6.9%. The sequencing used peripheral blood, collected on day 0 of AZD1222 vaccination. The receptors shown here come from an adult in good health.

The V gene is TRBV5-4, the J gene TRBJ1-6; 9 nucleotides align to TRBD1. V gave up 0 bases and J gave up 7 bases; unmatched junction bases: 8. Germline loops: CDR1 SGHNT, CDR2 YYREEE (reference sequence). This CDR3 is 17 amino acids long. The CDR3 bases are TGTGCCAGCAGCTTGGCGACGGTAGGGACAGGGAATTCACCCCTCCACTTT. Its protein is CASSLATVGTGNSPLHF.

This chain uses TRBV28 with TRBJ1-5; D not resolved. CDR1 is MDHEN, CDR2 SYDVKM, per germline. Trimming removed 5 bases from V and 6 bases from J, with 14 bases in between. The CDR3 has 14 residues. The DNA for the CDR3 is TGTGCCAGCAGTCTCTCTACTCCGAGTCAGCCCCAGCATTTT. Translated: CASSLSTPSQPQHF.

This chain joins TRBV6-6 and TRBJ1-2, with D perhaps matching TRBD1 (5 bases). Germline CDR1 and CDR2: MNHNY and SVGAGI (reference sequence). Trimming took off 8 bases at V and 7 bases at J, with 20 bases between the two ends. The CDR3 consists of 14 residues. CDR3 amino acids: CASRTAASQAGYTF. DNA for the CDR3: TGTGCCAGCCGTACGGCAGCGTCACAGGCTGGCTACACCTTC.

The chain links TRBV5-1 to TRBJ2-5, with a weak D call TRBD2 (6 bases). Germline V lookup: CDR1 SGHRS, CDR2 YFSETQ. The CDR3 extends over 14 amino acids. V was shortened by 0 bases and J by 1 base, with 7 bases between the two germline ends. CDR3 in DNA: TGCGCCAGCAGCTTGGGCGGGGTCCAAGAGACCCAGTACTTC. Its protein product is CASSLGGVQETQYF.

This chain connects TRBV5-1 to TRBJ1-5; D remains ambiguous. V was trimmed by 0 bases and J by 3 bases, leaving 4 bases between them. This CDR3 region has 13 residues. The V gene's germline CDR1 is SGHRS and CDR2 YFSETQ. The CDR3 reads CASSLDDNQPQHF. In DNA form, the CDR3 reads TGCGCCAGCAGCTTGGACGACAATCAGCCCCAGCATTTT.

The J gene is TRBJ1-2, the V gene TRBV11-2; a weak D match, TRBD1 (6 bases). The length of the CDR3 is 16 residues. In germline, CDR1 is SGHAT, CDR2 FQNNGV. Trimming took off 3 bases at V and 2 bases at J, with 16 bases between the two ends. The CDR3 DNA reads TGTGCCAGCAGCTTGGGAACAGGGAGTGGGAACTATGGCTACACCTTC. The encoded protein is CASSLGTGSGNYGYTF.

This chain uses TRBV4-3 with TRBJ2-5; 7 nucleotides match TRBD1. The CDR3 extends over 15 amino acids. V lost 2 bases, J lost 5 bases, and 8 bases stayed unmatched. Per germline, CDR1 LGHNA and CDR2 YSLEER. CDR3 protein: CASSQNTGVRETQYF. The CDR3 nucleotides are TGCGCCAGCAGCCAAAATACAGGGGTCAGGGAGACCCAGTACTTC.

To note about this clone: A junction boundary mismatches the germline segment, possibly from a read error. The chain couples TRBV11-2 to TRBJ2-7; D possibly corresponds to TRBD2 (6 bases). Germline lookup yields CDR1 SGHAT and CDR2 FQNNGV. CDR3 size: 11 residues. The DNA for the CDR3 is TGTGCCAGCAGCTCCCGACTAGAAGGGACCTTC. Protein product: CASSSRLEGTF.

The chain is built from TRBV6-5 and TRBJ1-4, with 9 bases matching TRBD1. V gave up 5 bases and J gave up 8 bases; unmatched junction bases: 6. Germline CDR1 is MNHEY and CDR2 is SVGAGI. The CDR3 is 14 residues long. As DNA, the CDR3 is TGTGCCAGCAGTAGGGGACAGGGAGGCGAAAAACTGTTTTTT. This sequence encodes CASSRGQGGEKLFF.

This clone is a singleton in its sample. The chain combines TRBV6-5 with TRBJ2-2, with D uncertain. This CDR3 has 13 amino acids. Trimming removed 6 bases from V and 1 base from J, with 6 bases in between. CDR1 is MNHEY, CDR2 SVGAGI, per germline. The CDR3 nucleotides are TGTGCCAGCAGATCACTGAACACCGGGGAGCTGTTTTTT. Protein sequence: CASRSLNTGELFF.

The V call is TRBV5-1, the J call TRBJ1-2; TRBD1 aligns across 7 bases. The V gene's germline CDR1 is SGHRS and CDR2 YFSETQ. The V segment lost 4 bases and the J segment 8 bases; nucleotides outside the gene matches: 8. CDR3 size: 13 residues. The DNA of the CDR3 is TGCGCCAGCAGCGAGACAGGGAAGGAGGGCTACACCTTC. It is translated as CASSETGKEGYTF.

The chain links TRBV6-5 to TRBJ1-5, with D perhaps matching TRBD1 (6 bases). V dropped 5 bases and J dropped 7 bases, with 12 bases sitting between them. CDR3 size: 13 residues. Germline assignment: CDR1 MNHEY and CDR2 SVGAGI. The CDR3 DNA reads as TGTGCCAGCAGTCCACAGGGACTCCAGCCCCAGCATTTT. Protein product: CASSPQGLQPQHF.

The V call is TRBV4-3, the J call TRBJ2-6; no clear D gene. The germline CDR1 and CDR2 sequences are LGHNA and YSLEER. V lost 0 bases to trimming and J lost 0 bases, with 12 bases between them. The CDR3 loop spans 18 amino acids. DNA of the CDR3: TGCGCCAGCAGCCAAGATATTCGAGAAATCTCTGGGGCCAACGTCCTGACTTTC. Its protein is CASSQDIREISGANVLTF.

The rearrangement uses TRBV5-1 and TRBJ2-2; D not resolved. Trimming left V 0 bases short and J 2 bases short, with 11 bases between. CDR3 length: 16 amino acids. Germline CDR1 reads SGHRS; CDR2 reads YFSETQ. The CDR3 region is CASSLGDLPNTGELFF. CDR3 DNA: TGCGCCAGCAGCTTGGGGGATTTACCAAACACCGGGGAGCTGTTTTTT.

V usage is TRBV6-1 and J usage is TRBJ2-1; TRBD1 matches at 9 bases. The length of the CDR3 is 15 residues. Germline CDR1 reads MNHNS; CDR2 reads SASEGT. V shed 2 bases and J 5 bases; nucleotides not matched to a gene: 4. The CDR3 DNA reads TGTGCCAGCAGTGAACCGGGACAGGGAGACAATGAGCAGTTCTTC. It encodes CASSEPGQGDNEQFF.

This clone was seen only once. The chain combines TRBV10-1 with TRBJ2-7; D is possibly TRBD2 (5 bases). Per germline, CDR1 WNHNN and CDR2 SYGVQD (reference sequence). The CDR3 covers 14 residues. V lost 3 bases, J lost 4 bases, and 13 bases lay in between. Written as DNA, the CDR3 is TGCGCCAGCAGTGAAACGGGGAGACCTTACGAGCAGTACTTC. Its translation is CASSETGRPYEQYF.